The 14 T cell receptor beta chains below all came from one sample that was sequenced in a study of blood T cell dynamics during melanoma immunotherapy. Some clones are missing from TCRdb's copy, which holds only in-frame ones; the method was immunoSEQ multiplex PCR. The sample includes about 5,600 clones, over 65% of them seen just once. Time point given: week 3, after first cycle of checkpoint inhibitor. Specimen: blood, collected from a patient treated with checkpoint blockade. These receptors originate from a human donor with melanoma. Some clones in this sample may be carry-over from other donors' samples.

This clone was detected once. The chain is built from TRBV5-6 and TRBJ1-2; TRBD1 is a possible D gene (5 bases). The germline V gene encodes CDR1 SGHDT and CDR2 YYEEEE. V was trimmed by 1 base and J by 4 bases, leaving 14 bases between them. This CDR3 is 15 amino acids long. CDR3: CASSLMAGGIYGYTF. CDR3 nucleotides: TGTGCCAGCAGCTTGATGGCTGGGGGGATCTATGGCTACACCTTC.

V and J are TRBV11-2 and TRBJ2-7; D is ambiguous. The length of the CDR3 is 12 residues. Deletions cut 1 base from V and 8 bases from J, with 9 bases between. Germline V gene data show CDR1 as SGHAT and CDR2 as FQNNGV. CDR3 nucleotide sequence: TGTGCCAGCAGCTTAGTAGGTAGGCAGCAGTACTTC. Its translation: CASSLVGRQQYF.

The V gene is TRBV6-6, the J gene TRBJ2-1, with TRBD2 identical over 16 bases. The CDR3 runs 16 residues. The V segment lost 5 bases and the J segment 9 bases; nucleotides outside the gene matches: 7. The V gene's germline CDR1 is MNHNY and CDR2 SVGAGI (reference sequence). Here the CDR3 DNA reads TGTGCCAGCAGTCCGGGGACTAGCGGGGGGGCCGGTGAGCAGTTCTTC. Its translation is CASSPGTSGGAGEQFF.

The V gene is TRBV9, the J gene TRBJ2-7; 7 nucleotides match TRBD1. CDR3 length equals 16 residues. Germline CDR1 SGDLS, CDR2 YYNGEE. The V gene end was trimmed by 0 bases and the J gene end by 3 bases; junction bases not matched to a gene: 9. CDR3 amino acids: CASSVGSGGDNYEQYF. The CDR3 DNA is TGTGCCAGCAGCGTAGGGTCAGGGGGTGACAACTACGAGCAGTACTTC.

Only one count was recorded for this clone. The chain recombines TRBV15 with TRBJ2-1; 9 bases fit TRBD1. Germline loops: CDR1 LNHNV, CDR2 YYDKDF (reference sequence). The CDR3 totals 12 residues. Germline trimming cut 1 base from V and 14 bases from J; bases unmatched to any gene: 3. CDR3 coding DNA: TGTGCCACCAGCAGAGGAGGGGACAGGGAGTTCTTC. Its protein is CATSRGGDREFF. The entire variable domain, with the rest obtained from reference TRBV15 and TRBJ2-1, is as follows: DAMVIQNPRYQVTQFGKPVTLSCSQTLNHNVMYWYQQKSSQAPKLLFHYYDKDFNNEADTPDNFQSRRPNTSFCFLDIRSPGLGDTAMYLCATSRGGDREFFGPGTRLTVL.

The CDR3 DNA sequence: TGTGCCAGCAGCTCCCGGACAGGGGGCACAGATACGCAGTATTTT. It encodes CASSSRTGGTDTQYF. This sequence joins TRBV5-4 and TRBJ2-3; 9 nucleotides match TRBD1. The CDR3 spans 15 residues. Per germline, CDR1 SGHNT and CDR2 YYREEE (reference sequence). The J segment lost 1 base and the V segment lost 3 bases, leaving 3 bases of the junction unmatched. Combining the CDR3 with reference TRBV5-4 and TRBJ2-3 gives the whole variable domain ETGVTQSPTHLIKTRGQQVTLRCSSQSGHNTVSWYQQALGQGPQFIFQYYREEENGRGNFPPRFSGLQFPNYSSELNVNALELDDSALYLCASSSRTGGTDTQYFGPGTRLTVL.

The DNA of the CDR3 is TGTGCCAGCAGCTTGGCTTCGGCGGGGTATGGCTACACCTTC. This codes for CASSLASAGYGYTF. This sequence joins TRBV5-5 and TRBJ1-2, with D hard to call. With 0 bases removed from V and 5 bases from J, the gap between germline ends came to 11 bases. The CDR3 totals 14 residues. Germline V gene sequence: CDR1 SGHKS, CDR2 YYEKEE (reference sequence).

This clone has only one observation. This chain connects TRBV29-1 to TRBJ2-4, with a possible D match to TRBD1 (5 bases). The germline V gene encodes CDR1 SQVTM and CDR2 ANQGSEA. CDR3 length equals 12 residues. V was shortened by 1 base and J by 5 bases, with 6 bases between the two germline ends. CDR3 DNA sequence: TGCAGCGTTGAAGGGGGCCAAAACATTCAGTACTTC. The encoded protein is CSVEGGQNIQYF. The full variable domain, in which reference TRBV29-1 and TRBJ2-4 provide the parts outside the CDR3, is SAVISQKPSRDICQRGTSLTIQCQVDSQVTMMFWYRQQPGQSLTLIATANQGSEATYESGFVIDKFPISRPNLTFSTLTVSNMSPEDSSIYLCSVEGGQNIQYFGAGTRLSVL.

The V gene is TRBV6-4, the J gene TRBJ2-5, with 7 positions matching TRBD2. The last part of the DNA fits TRBJ2-7 better; the J call may be wrong. Germline V gene data show CDR1 as MRHNA and CDR2 as SNTAGT. The length of the CDR3 is 12 residues. This CDR3 is CATPGLSYEQYF. The DNA of the CDR3 is TGTGCCACCCCGGGACTAAGCTACGAGCAGTACTTC.

In its sample, this clone was seen once. The rearrangement links TRBV4-3 to TRBJ2-3, with TRBD2 identical over 8 bases. V was clipped by 0 bases and J by 2 bases; unmatched bases: 7. The length of the CDR3 is 17 residues. Germline lookup yields CDR1 LGHNA and CDR2 YSLEER. The DNA for the CDR3 is TGCGCCAGCAGCCAAGATGCCCAGCGGGGGACCACAGATACGCAGTATTTT. It is translated as CASSQDAQRGTTDTQYF.

The chain has TRBV2 and TRBJ2-3, with 9 bases fitting TRBD2. Trimming at V came to 6 bases and at J to 4 bases, leaving 5 bases not matched to a gene. The CDR3 is made up of 14 amino acids. Germline CDR1 reads SNHLY; CDR2 reads FYNNEI. The CDR3 nucleotides read TGTGCCAGCAGGCCCGGGACTAGCTCAGATACGCAGTATTTT. Residues: CASRPGTSSDTQYF.

The chain links TRBV6-5 to TRBJ2-1; a possible D gene is TRBD2 (5 bases). Germline lookup yields CDR1 MNHEY and CDR2 SVGAGI. The CDR3 is 15 residues long. The V end was cut by 6 bases, the J end by 2 bases, with 14 bases between. The CDR3 coding sequence is TGTGCCAGCAGCCGCCTAGCCGGCACCTACAATGAGCAGTTCTTC. It yields the protein CASSRLAGTYNEQFF.

This chain links TRBV6-1 with TRBJ1-2; D call uncertain. CDR1 is MNHNS, CDR2 SASEGT, per germline. The germline V and J ends were trimmed by 6 bases and 4 bases, with 18 bases remaining between them. This CDR3 is built from 15 residues. The CDR3 sequence is CASRLGGRAGYGYTF. The CDR3 DNA is TGTGCCAGCAGGCTGGGTGGGAGGGCCGGCTATGGCTACACCTTC.

The genes are TRBV10-3 and TRBJ2-1, with D tentatively TRBD1 or TRBD2 (6 bases each). CDR1 is ENHRY and CDR2 is SYGVKD in the germline V gene. V lost 4 bases to trimming and J lost 6 bases, with 13 bases between them. The CDR3 totals 14 residues. Written as DNA, the CDR3 is TGTGCCATCAGTGTATGGGGGGCTCTCAATGAGCAGTTCTTC. This translates into CAISVWGALNEQFF.